The 31 T cell receptor beta chains below come from one sample, sequenced in a study of OX40 agonist ivuxolimab in advanced cancers. Generated by immunoSEQ multiplex PCR, the TCRdb table keeps only in-frame clones and is missing some. Here the sample spans about 65,000 clones, about 90% being singletons. The starting material was CD4+ or CD8+ T cells sorted from blood, obtained in a trial of the OX40 agonist ivuxolimab. All receptors come from an adult with an advanced solid tumor such as melanoma, head and neck, liver or kidney cancer.

The V and J genes are TRBV5-5 and TRBJ2-1; D is undetermined. V lost 1 base, J lost 6 bases, and 11 bases lay in between. CDR1 and CDR2 from the germline V gene are SGHKS and YYEKEE (reference sequence). The CDR3 has 14 residues. CDR3 protein: CASSLNAGPNEQFF. The CDR3 DNA reads as TGTGCCAGCAGCTTGAATGCAGGTCCCAATGAGCAGTTCTTC.

The chain links TRBV27 to TRBJ1-2; 8 nucleotides line up with TRBD1. Germline CDR1 MNHEY, CDR2 SMNVEV (reference sequence). J lost 9 bases, V lost 4 bases, and 4 bases had no gene match. The CDR3 runs 12 residues. Here the CDR3 reads CASSSGGASYTF. The CDR3 coding sequence is TGTGCCAGCAGTTCAGGGGGCGCGAGCTACACCTTC.

The chain recombines TRBV19 with TRBJ1-1; 7 positions agree with TRBD1. With 7 bases clipped from V and 2 bases from J, the junction kept 7 bases outside the gene matches. This CDR3 contains 14 residues. CDR1 is LNHDA and CDR2 is SQIVND in the germline V gene (reference sequence). In DNA, the CDR3 is TGTGCCAGTATAGGGGGCCAGGGAAACACTGAAGCTTTCTTT. Its translation: CASIGGQGNTEAFF.

This chain joins TRBV6-1 and TRBJ1-2; D is ambiguous. Per the germline V gene, CDR1 is MNHNS and CDR2 is SASEGT. With 3 bases removed from V and 4 bases from J, the gap between germline ends came to 15 bases. The CDR3 runs 15 residues. The CDR3 nucleotides read TGTGCCAGCAGTGACAATTCCCGGGAACCCTATGGCTACACCTTC. It specifies CASSDNSREPYGYTF.

CDR3 in DNA: TGTGCCTGGACCCAGACAGGGGATGAAAAACTGTTTTTT. Protein product: CAWTQTGDEKLFF. The chain carries TRBV30 and TRBJ1-4; TRBD1 agrees at 8 bases. The CDR3 totals 13 residues. Germline CDR1 and CDR2: GTSNPN and SVGIG (reference sequence). V trimming: 4 bases; J trimming: 6 bases; junction bases outside the gene matches: 4.

The chain joins TRBV2 to TRBJ2-5; TRBD2 matches at 11 bases. Germline CDR1 reads SNHLY; CDR2 reads FYNNEI. The CDR3 has 15 residues. V was clipped by 1 base and J by 5 bases; unmatched bases: 3. The chain's CDR3 is CASSEGLAGGETQYF. The CDR3 DNA follows: TGTGCCAGCAGTGAAGGGTTAGCGGGAGGGGAGACCCAGTACTTC.

The genes are TRBV6-5 and TRBJ1-5; tentatively, D is TRBD1 (5 bases). Trimming pared 2 bases from V and 6 bases from J, leaving 11 bases between. CDR1 is MNHEY, CDR2 SVGAGI, per germline. The CDR3 spans 14 residues. This chain's CDR3 is CASSYDQGSQPQHF. Written as DNA, the CDR3 is TGTGCCAGCAGTTACGACCAGGGAAGTCAGCCCCAGCATTTT.

The V gene is TRBV6-5, the J gene TRBJ1-2, with 8 bases that match TRBD1. After removal of 0 bases from V and 4 bases from J, the junction contained 4 bases not matched to a gene. The CDR3 consists of 15 residues. Looked up from germline, CDR1 is MNHEY and CDR2 is SVGAGI. In nucleotides, the CDR3 is TGTGCCAGCAGTTACTCCGGACAGGGACTCTATGGCTACACCTTC. Translation gives CASSYSGQGLYGYTF.

The chain employs TRBV4-3 and TRBJ2-3, with 10 bases identical to TRBD2. Germline CDR1 and CDR2: LGHNA and YSLEER. CDR3 length: 17 residues. The V and J ends lost 5 bases and 5 bases, in that order; junction bases with no gene match: 13. The CDR3 DNA is TGCGCCAGCAGCAACCTCCCAGCGGGGGGGCTGGAAGATACGCAGTATTTT. Amino acid sequence: CASSNLPAGGLEDTQYF.

This sequence joins TRBV4-2 and TRBJ2-1; weak D call: TRBD2 (6 bases). V gave up 3 bases and J gave up 4 bases, with 13 bases separating them. The CDR3 is made up of 15 amino acids. Germline V gene lookup returns CDR1 LGHNA and CDR2 YNFKEQ. This CDR3 is CASSQGEADYNEQFF. The CDR3, as DNA: TGTGCCAGCAGCCAGGGGGAGGCTGATTACAATGAGCAGTTCTTC.

This chain joins TRBV20-1 and TRBJ2-5; D gene ambiguous. There are 11 residues in the CDR3. The germline gives CDR1 DFQATT, CDR2 SNEGSKA (reference sequence). The V end was cut by 6 bases, the J end by 5 bases, with 10 bases between. This chain's CDR3 is CSALARETQYF. The DNA of the CDR3 is TGCAGTGCACTGGCCAGGGAGACCCAGTACTTC.

The V gene is TRBV28, the J gene TRBJ1-6, with 8 bases matching TRBD1. CDR3 length equals 13 residues. The germline V gene encodes CDR1 MDHEN and CDR2 SYDVKM. Trimming at V came to 10 bases and at J to 7 bases, leaving 6 bases not matched to a gene. The CDR3, as DNA: TGTGCCAACCAGAGGACAGGGAATTCACCCCTCCACTTT. This codes for CANQRTGNSPLHF.

The rearrangement joins TRBV14 to TRBJ1-2, with 7 bases lining up with TRBD1. Unmatched junction bases numbered 7, after V lost 0 bases and J lost 6 bases. Germline CDR1 is SGHDN and CDR2 is FVKESK. The length of the CDR3 is 15 residues. CDR3 nucleotide sequence: TGTGCCAGCAGCCAAGAGACAGGGCGGATTCATGGCTACACCTTC. Amino acid sequence: CASSQETGRIHGYTF. Variable domain in full (rest from reference TRBV14 and TRBJ1-2): EAGVTQFPSHSVIEKGQTVTLRCDPISGHDNLYWYRRVMGKEIKFLLHFVKESKQDESGMPNNRFLAERTGGTYSTLKVQPAELEDSGVYFCASSQETGRIHGYTFGSGTRLTVV.

The V call is TRBV28, the J call TRBJ1-4, with 10 bases fitting TRBD1. The V gene end was trimmed by 6 bases and the J gene end by 6 bases; junction bases not matched to a gene: 4. Germline CDR1 reads MDHEN; CDR2 reads SYDVKM. The CDR3 consists of 14 residues. Here the CDR3 reads CASRGQGFDEKLFF. CDR3 nucleotides: TGTGCCAGCAGGGGACAGGGGTTCGATGAAAAACTGTTTTTT.

The chain uses TRBV7-9 and TRBJ2-5; D not resolved. The J call may be wrong; the DNA end is better matched by TRBJ2-7. Germline V gene sequence: CDR1 SEHNR, CDR2 FQNEAQ (reference sequence). The CDR3 length is 12 residues. As DNA, the CDR3 is TGTGCCAGCAGTTCGACACCCTACGAGCAGTACTTC. It encodes CASSSTPYEQYF.

V and J are TRBV4-1 and TRBJ2-7; D may be TRBD2 (6 bases). Trimming took off 4 bases at V and 0 bases at J, with 28 bases between the two ends. The germline gives CDR1 MGHRA, CDR2 YSYEKL. The CDR3 is 20 residues long. The CDR3 sequence: CASSLGTGGYPSHPSYEQYF. DNA of the CDR3: TGCGCCAGCAGCCTAGGGACTGGAGGATACCCTTCCCACCCCTCCTACGAGCAGTACTTC.

V and J are TRBV27 and TRBJ2-7, with 7 positions matching TRBD2. Germline loops: CDR1 MNHEY, CDR2 SMNVEV (reference sequence). This CDR3 region has 15 residues. V was pared by 3 bases and J by 7 bases, with 12 bases of the junction left unmatched. The CDR3: CASSLGRGSSGEQYF. CDR3 DNA: TGTGCCAGCAGTTTGGGGAGGGGTTCATCGGGGGAGCAGTACTTC.

J is TRBJ1-1 and V is TRBV20-1; D gene ambiguous. The CDR3 is made up of 11 amino acids. V lost 7 bases and J 1 base, leaving 7 bases between the germline ends. Germline V gene sequence: CDR1 DFQATT, CDR2 SNEGSKA (reference sequence). CDR3 bases: TGCAGTGTGGGCGGGAACACTGAAGCTTTCTTT. It yields the protein CSVGGNTEAFF.

The chain uses TRBV10-3 and TRBJ2-2; D unclear. Germline CDR1 is ENHRY and CDR2 is SYGVKD. Trimming took off 2 bases at V and 3 bases at J, with 13 bases between the two ends. CDR3 length: 16 residues. The CDR3 region is CAISERAPADTGELFF. In DNA form, the CDR3 reads TGTGCCATCAGTGAGAGGGCCCCCGCGGACACCGGGGAGCTGTTTTTT.

A single count supports this clone. The chain combines TRBV4-3 with TRBJ1-4; perhaps TRBD1 as D (6 bases). The V gene's germline CDR1 is LGHNA and CDR2 YSLEER. The CDR3 loop spans 15 amino acids. Deletions cut 1 base from V and 8 bases from J, with 14 bases between. CDR3 DNA sequence: TGCGCCAGCAGCCAAGTGCCACAGGGTAGAGAAAAACTGTTTTTT. This translates into CASSQVPQGREKLFF.

V is TRBV2 and J is TRBJ2-5; D remains unclear. This CDR3 has 11 residues. CDR1 and CDR2 (germline): SNHLY, FYNNEI. The ends were cut back, 8 bases at V and 5 bases at J, with 9 bases in the middle. The CDR3 nucleotides are TGTGCCAGCCAGGTCTTGGAGACCCAGTACTTC. It translates to CASQVLETQYF.

This chain connects TRBV4-1 to TRBJ2-3; 9 bases are shared with TRBD1. From germline, CDR1 is MGHRA and CDR2 YSYEKL. With V trimmed by 4 bases and J by 4 bases, 6 bases remained unmatched. This CDR3 contains 15 residues. The CDR3 DNA reads TGCGCCAGCAGCCGTCCGGGACAGGGACCAGATACGCAGTATTTT. Amino acid sequence: CASSRPGQGPDTQYF.

The genes are TRBV7-2 and TRBJ1-2; D uncertain. V was clipped by 4 bases and J by 8 bases, with 11 bases between them. The germline V gene has CDR1 SGHTA and CDR2 FQGNSA. CDR3 length: 12 amino acids. Written as DNA, the CDR3 is TGTGCCAGCAGCTCCCAAACCCTCGGCTACACCTTC. Its protein product is CASSSQTLGYTF.

The chain uses TRBV28 and TRBJ2-1, with 10 positions matching TRBD2. Germline CDR1 reads MDHEN; CDR2 reads SYDVKM. This CDR3 contains 16 residues. Trimming at V came to 4 bases and at J to 4 bases, leaving 7 bases not matched to a gene. This CDR3 is CASSSPWTSGYNEQFF. CDR3 nucleotides: TGTGCCAGCAGTTCCCCCTGGACTAGCGGATACAATGAGCAGTTCTTC.

This clone has only a few counts. The chain uses TRBV6-4 and TRBJ2-5; D is perhaps TRBD1 (6 bases). CDR1 is MRHNA, CDR2 SNTAGT, per germline. The V and J ends lost 0 bases and 1 base respectively, with 21 bases between them. The CDR3 has 19 amino acids. Here the CDR3 DNA reads TGTGCCAGCAGTGACTCTGGCCCTATGAGTACAGGGCCCCAAGAGACCCAGTACTTC. It specifies CASSDSGPMSTGPQETQYF.

This chain joins TRBV6-1 and TRBJ1-2; D unresolved. CDR1 is MNHNS and CDR2 is SASEGT in the germline V gene. The CDR3 runs 13 residues. The V and J ends lost 1 base and 4 bases respectively, with 7 bases between them. For the CDR3, the DNA is TGTGCCAGCAGTGAAGACCAAGCCTATGGCTACACCTTC. Protein sequence: CASSEDQAYGYTF.

The chain is built from TRBV7-3 and TRBJ2-1; TRBD2 might be the D (6 bases). Germline lookup yields CDR1 SGHTA and CDR2 FQGTGA. The V gene lost 2 bases and the J gene lost 6 bases, with 14 bases spanning the gap. The CDR3 spans 15 residues. CDR3 coding DNA: TGTGCCAGCAGCTTAGGAGGGGTCGGCCCCAATGAGCAGTTCTTC. Its translation: CASSLGGVGPNEQFF. The whole variable domain, remainder taken from reference TRBV7-3 and TRBJ2-1, is GAGVSQTPSNKVTEKGKYVELRCDPISGHTALYWYRQSLGQGPEFLIYFQGTGAADDSGLPNDRFFAVRPEGSVSTLKIQRTERGDSAVYLCASSLGGVGPNEQFFGPGTRLTVL.

On this clone: This is likely a read error, given that the CDR3 carries no conserved phenylalanine or tryptophan at its end. V and J are TRBV6-1 and TRBJ1-2; 10 bases match TRBD1. Germline V gene sequence: CDR1 MNHNS, CDR2 SASEGT. V was clipped by 5 bases and J by 4 bases; unmatched bases: 4. This CDR3 spans 14 amino acids. The CDR3 loop is CASSPRTGGYGYTL. In nucleotides, the CDR3 is TGTGCCAGCAGTCCTCGGACAGGGGGCTATGGCTACACCCTC.

The rearrangement uses TRBV27 and TRBJ1-3, with no clear D. The CDR3 covers 13 residues. Trimming left V 6 bases short and J 4 bases short, with 10 bases between. Per the germline V gene, CDR1 is MNHEY and CDR2 is SMNVEV (reference sequence). This chain's CDR3 is CASSAGGGNTIYF. CDR3 bases: TGTGCCAGCAGCGCCGGAGGGGGAAACACCATATATTTT.

The V and J genes are TRBV30 and TRBJ1-4, with 12 bases matching TRBD1. This CDR3 contains 14 residues. The V gene end was trimmed by 3 bases and the J gene end by 12 bases; junction bases not matched to a gene: 8. Germline lookup yields CDR1 GTSNPN and CDR2 SVGIG (reference sequence). CDR3 amino acids: CAWSRDRGRPELFF. DNA of the CDR3: TGTGCCTGGAGCAGGGACAGGGGGCGCCCTGAACTGTTTTTT.

The V gene is TRBV9, the J gene TRBJ1-2; D is ambiguous. The CDR3 runs 15 residues. CDR1 and CDR2 (germline): SGDLS, YYNGEE. The V and J ends lost 2 bases and 7 bases respectively, with 18 bases between them. CDR3 in DNA: TGTGCCAGCAGCGTGGCCCCTCACCCAGAGAGTGGCTACACCTTC. As protein: CASSVAPHPESGYTF.